This T cell receptor (beta chain) came from a study of CD8 T cells in ankylosing spondylitis. Findings and limits, study-wide: Matched ankylosing spondylitis synovial fluid reportedly showed significant enrichment of disease-linked clones. Blood from ankylosing spondylitis patients appeared to carry a characteristic roughly eight-variant TCR beta motif.

The CDR3 loop spans 13 amino acids. V was clipped by 0 bases and J by 9 bases, with 9 bases between them. Germline V CDR1 and CDR2: SGHAT, FQNNGV. TCRdb re-analysed the 5' RACE reads in MiXCR, keeping a single row per CDR3 protein. The sample consists of roughly 200,000 distinct CDR3 sequences, roughly 25% of them appearing once. This clonotype was detected many times. Its antigen is still unknown. Input material: blood, either unsorted or a sorted T cell fraction (not recorded which). The rearrangement links TRBV11-2 to TRBJ2-1; the D call may be TRBD1 or TRBD2 (5 bases each). The clonotype originates from a male donor with ankylosing spondylitis or in good health (not recorded which). CDR3 nucleotide sequence: TGTGCCAGCAGCTTAGATCTTGGGGGTGAGCAGTTCTTC. This sequence encodes CASSLDLGGEQFF.